This T cell receptor beta chain comes out of a study of CD8+ T cells in alopecia areata. Germline V gene lookup returns CDR1 SNHLY and CDR2 FYNNEI. The CDR3 is made up of 11 amino acids. Trimming removed 10 bases at V and 3 bases at J, with 9 bases between. Study-wide findings and caveats: Significant decreases in scalp clonality and expanded CD8+ clones followed tofacitinib treatment. Affected lesional scalp, above all in alopecia totalis/universalis, was more clonal than normal scalp.

As to treatment: oral pan-JAK inhibitor, 5-10 mg twice daily. From PBMCs, CD4+ and CD8+ T cells were sorted. It was cDNA, reverse transcribed from extracted RNA, that served as the sequencing template. Assay used: immunoSEQ multiplex PCR; TCRdb lists only in-frame clones, some missing. Of about 110,000 clones listed, roughly three fifths were seen once; the top ten hold roughly 3.5%. Turning to this clone: What it binds is not known.

The chain joins TRBV2 to TRBJ1-1, with D hard to call. The clonotype comes from a human donor with alopecia areata. Material: CD4+ T cells sorted from blood, obtained at week 24, from a patient treated with tofacitinib. The CDR3 DNA reads as TGTGCCACTTTGCAGGACACTGAAGCTTTCTTT. Translating gives CATLQDTEAFF. The whole variable domain, filled in from reference TRBV2 and TRBJ1-1, reads EPEVTQTPSHQVTQMGQEVILRCVPISNHLYFYWYRQILGQKVEFLVSFYNNEISEKSEIFDDQFSVERPDGSNFTLKIRSTKLEDSAMYFCATLQDTEAFFGQGTRLTVV.